This T cell receptor (beta chain) was profiled in a study of blood T cell repertoires in COVID-19 (dated by TCRdb to the early 2020s). Turning to the overall study: Samples covering the acute and convalescent phases of COVID-19 were provided by collaborators in the United States, Italy and Spain. The prospective study material was composed of cDNA or gDNA derived from T cells, B-cell-depleted T cells, or PBMCs. Deeply sampled blood TCRbeta repertoires from subjects exposed to, actively infected with, or recovered from COVID-19 were included in the dataset. The repertoires were released in a freely available public database intended as a resource for research on the immune response to SARS-CoV-2. Samples were obtained from the ongoing ImmuneRACE study (first 160 participants) and from about 1,300 subjects provided by 6 global collaborators. Sample metadata almost always included a de-identified subject ID, COVID-19 status, age in years and sex. Where HLA class I and class II types were available, the types were taken from metadata supplied by the sample provider, not from assay-based typing.

Overall results and qualifications from the work: The amount of clinical and demographic metadata varied by source and participant and was provided uncurated.

In regard to this clone: This clone's antigen is unknown. Nothing much larger sits one base from this clone, and base qualities are not available.

TCRbeta CDR3 regions were amplified from genomic DNA using the immunoSEQ Assay, a bias-controlled multiplex PCR. In the original analysis: Nucleated cell counts per sample were estimated from amplification of reference gene primers within the assay. To quantify the absolute abundance of each unique TCRbeta CDR3 rearrangement, sequence reads were collapsed and filtered. For each sample, productive Simpson clonality was calculated as the square root of Simpson's diversity index across productive rearrangements. TCRdb limited this immuneACCESS table to in-frame rearrangements with V and J called. A share of clones is missing; checked studies link under half to unresolved V genes, and the rest is unexplained. The DNA gave D and trimming, while V, J and clone size come from that table. This sample gives about 490,000 clones in total; over 75% of them show up just once. The top ten hold roughly 3.2% of the sample.

Collaborating institutions collected whole blood in K2EDTA tubes following their own protocols. For TCRbeta analysis, collaborators shipped samples in one of three forms: frozen whole blood, isolated PBMCs, or DNA extracted from either of those sample types. CDR1 and CDR2 are drawn from the germline V gene: SQVTM, ANQGSEA. From its cysteine to its phenylalanine, the CDR3 spans 12 amino acids. Only the CDR3 region is kept as DNA, spanning 36 bases read in frame from base 1. Trimming costs V 6 bases and J 8 bases, and their ends lie 16 bases apart. The chain is made from TRBV29-1 and TRBJ1-2; the D gene is unclear. The receptor was derived from a human donor in a cohort sampled during active COVID-19. Sequences were obtained from peripheral blood. CDR3 region: CSVGNGGSGYTF. The DNA is as follows: TGCAGCGTGGGGAACGGTGGGAGCGGCTACACCTTC.